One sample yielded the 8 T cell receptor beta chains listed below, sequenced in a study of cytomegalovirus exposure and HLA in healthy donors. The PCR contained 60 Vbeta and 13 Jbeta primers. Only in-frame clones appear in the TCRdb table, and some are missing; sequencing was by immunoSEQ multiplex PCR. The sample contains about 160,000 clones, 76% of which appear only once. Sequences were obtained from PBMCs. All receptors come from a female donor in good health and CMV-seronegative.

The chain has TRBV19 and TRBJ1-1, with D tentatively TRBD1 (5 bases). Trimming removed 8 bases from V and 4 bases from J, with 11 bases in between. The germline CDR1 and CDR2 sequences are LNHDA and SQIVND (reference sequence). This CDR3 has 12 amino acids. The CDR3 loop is CASSDRGTEAFF. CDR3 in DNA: TGTGCCAGTTCCGATAGGGGCACTGAAGCTTTCTTT.

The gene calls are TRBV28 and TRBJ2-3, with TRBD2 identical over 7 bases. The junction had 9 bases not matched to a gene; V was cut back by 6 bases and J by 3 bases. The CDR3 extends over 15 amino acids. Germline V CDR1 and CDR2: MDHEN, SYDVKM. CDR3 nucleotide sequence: TGTGCCAGCAGGCCCCCAATTAGCGGGACAGATACGCAGTATTTT. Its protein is CASRPPISGTDTQYF.

CDR3 coding DNA: TGTGCCAGCAGCTCGGGACTAGCCAACAATGAGCAGTTCTTC. It encodes CASSSGLANNEQFF. The genes are TRBV7-9 and TRBJ2-1, with TRBD2 matching 9 bases. V trimming: 4 bases; J trimming: 5 bases; junction bases outside the gene matches: 3. CDR1 SEHNR and CDR2 FQNEAQ come from the germline V gene (reference sequence). The CDR3 contains 14 residues.

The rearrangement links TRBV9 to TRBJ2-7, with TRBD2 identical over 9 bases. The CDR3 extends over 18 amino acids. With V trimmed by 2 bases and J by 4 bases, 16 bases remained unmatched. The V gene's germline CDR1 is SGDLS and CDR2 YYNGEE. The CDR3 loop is CASSVGLAGYGRVYEQYF. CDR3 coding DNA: TGTGCCAGCAGCGTTGGGCTAGCGGGGTACGGGCGTGTGTACGAGCAGTACTTC.

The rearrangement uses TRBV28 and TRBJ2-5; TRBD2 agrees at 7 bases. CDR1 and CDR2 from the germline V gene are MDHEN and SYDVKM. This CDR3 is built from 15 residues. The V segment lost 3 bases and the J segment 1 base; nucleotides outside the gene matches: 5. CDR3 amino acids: CASSFRSGTQETQYF. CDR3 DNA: TGTGCCAGCAGTTTTCGGAGCGGGACCCAAGAGACCCAGTACTTC.

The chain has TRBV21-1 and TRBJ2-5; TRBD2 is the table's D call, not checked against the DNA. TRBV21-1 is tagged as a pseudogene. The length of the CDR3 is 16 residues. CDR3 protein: CASSSPEAGGRVTQYF. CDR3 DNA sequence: TGTGCCAGCAGCTCCCCTGAAGCGGGGGGGCGGGTGACCCAGTACTTC.

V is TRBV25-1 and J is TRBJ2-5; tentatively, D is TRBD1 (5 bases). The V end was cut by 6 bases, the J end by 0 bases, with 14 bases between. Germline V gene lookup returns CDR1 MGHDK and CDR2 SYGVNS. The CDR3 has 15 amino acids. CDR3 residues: CASSSPTAYQETQYF. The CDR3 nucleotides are TGTGCCAGCAGCTCACCGACAGCGTACCAAGAGACCCAGTACTTC.

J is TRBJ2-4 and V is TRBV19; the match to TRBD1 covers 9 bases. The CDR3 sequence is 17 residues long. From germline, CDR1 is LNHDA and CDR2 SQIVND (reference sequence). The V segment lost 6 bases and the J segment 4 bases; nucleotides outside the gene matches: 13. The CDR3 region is CASSRTVGTGSKNIQYF. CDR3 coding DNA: TGTGCCAGTAGCAGAACTGTGGGGACAGGGTCGAAAAACATTCAGTACTTC.